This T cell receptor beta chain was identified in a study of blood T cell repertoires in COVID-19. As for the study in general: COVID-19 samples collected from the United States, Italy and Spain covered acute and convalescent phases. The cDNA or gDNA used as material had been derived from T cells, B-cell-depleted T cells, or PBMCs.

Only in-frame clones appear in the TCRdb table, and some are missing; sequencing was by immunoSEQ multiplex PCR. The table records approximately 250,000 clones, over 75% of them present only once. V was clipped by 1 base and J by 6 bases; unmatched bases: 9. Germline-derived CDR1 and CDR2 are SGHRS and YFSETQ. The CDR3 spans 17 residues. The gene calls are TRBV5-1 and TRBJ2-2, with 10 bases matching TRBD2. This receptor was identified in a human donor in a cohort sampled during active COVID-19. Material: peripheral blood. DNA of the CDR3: TGCGCCAGCAGCTTGACCCCGCTAGCGGGAGCGGCCGGGGAGCTGTTTTTT. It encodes CASSLTPLAGAAGELFF.